This T cell receptor beta chain appears in the sequencing data of a study of response to subunit inactivated influenza vaccine. This clonotype has more than one count but fewer than ten. Its antigen is unknown. Findings and caveats of the study: Authors proposed each seasonal influenza vaccination draws in few new T cells.

CDR1 GTSNPN and CDR2 SVGIG come from the germline V gene (reference sequence). This CDR3 region has 14 residues. V gave up 2 bases and J gave up 2 bases; unmatched junction bases: 3. TCRdb itself ran the RT-PCR reads through MiXCR, one entry per CDR3 protein. The sample carries about 160,000 distinct CDR3 sequences, around 9.9% recorded once. The sequencing here drew on non-naive T cells sorted from PBMCs, taken about 40 days after vaccination. The chain combines TRBV30 with TRBJ2-1, with 7 bases that match TRBD2. This TCR derives from a man in his forties or fifties who received an inactivated influenza vaccine. CDR3 in DNA: TGTGCCTGGAGTCGCGGGGGAACCTACAATGAGCAGTTCTTC. Translating gives CAWSRGGTYNEQFF.